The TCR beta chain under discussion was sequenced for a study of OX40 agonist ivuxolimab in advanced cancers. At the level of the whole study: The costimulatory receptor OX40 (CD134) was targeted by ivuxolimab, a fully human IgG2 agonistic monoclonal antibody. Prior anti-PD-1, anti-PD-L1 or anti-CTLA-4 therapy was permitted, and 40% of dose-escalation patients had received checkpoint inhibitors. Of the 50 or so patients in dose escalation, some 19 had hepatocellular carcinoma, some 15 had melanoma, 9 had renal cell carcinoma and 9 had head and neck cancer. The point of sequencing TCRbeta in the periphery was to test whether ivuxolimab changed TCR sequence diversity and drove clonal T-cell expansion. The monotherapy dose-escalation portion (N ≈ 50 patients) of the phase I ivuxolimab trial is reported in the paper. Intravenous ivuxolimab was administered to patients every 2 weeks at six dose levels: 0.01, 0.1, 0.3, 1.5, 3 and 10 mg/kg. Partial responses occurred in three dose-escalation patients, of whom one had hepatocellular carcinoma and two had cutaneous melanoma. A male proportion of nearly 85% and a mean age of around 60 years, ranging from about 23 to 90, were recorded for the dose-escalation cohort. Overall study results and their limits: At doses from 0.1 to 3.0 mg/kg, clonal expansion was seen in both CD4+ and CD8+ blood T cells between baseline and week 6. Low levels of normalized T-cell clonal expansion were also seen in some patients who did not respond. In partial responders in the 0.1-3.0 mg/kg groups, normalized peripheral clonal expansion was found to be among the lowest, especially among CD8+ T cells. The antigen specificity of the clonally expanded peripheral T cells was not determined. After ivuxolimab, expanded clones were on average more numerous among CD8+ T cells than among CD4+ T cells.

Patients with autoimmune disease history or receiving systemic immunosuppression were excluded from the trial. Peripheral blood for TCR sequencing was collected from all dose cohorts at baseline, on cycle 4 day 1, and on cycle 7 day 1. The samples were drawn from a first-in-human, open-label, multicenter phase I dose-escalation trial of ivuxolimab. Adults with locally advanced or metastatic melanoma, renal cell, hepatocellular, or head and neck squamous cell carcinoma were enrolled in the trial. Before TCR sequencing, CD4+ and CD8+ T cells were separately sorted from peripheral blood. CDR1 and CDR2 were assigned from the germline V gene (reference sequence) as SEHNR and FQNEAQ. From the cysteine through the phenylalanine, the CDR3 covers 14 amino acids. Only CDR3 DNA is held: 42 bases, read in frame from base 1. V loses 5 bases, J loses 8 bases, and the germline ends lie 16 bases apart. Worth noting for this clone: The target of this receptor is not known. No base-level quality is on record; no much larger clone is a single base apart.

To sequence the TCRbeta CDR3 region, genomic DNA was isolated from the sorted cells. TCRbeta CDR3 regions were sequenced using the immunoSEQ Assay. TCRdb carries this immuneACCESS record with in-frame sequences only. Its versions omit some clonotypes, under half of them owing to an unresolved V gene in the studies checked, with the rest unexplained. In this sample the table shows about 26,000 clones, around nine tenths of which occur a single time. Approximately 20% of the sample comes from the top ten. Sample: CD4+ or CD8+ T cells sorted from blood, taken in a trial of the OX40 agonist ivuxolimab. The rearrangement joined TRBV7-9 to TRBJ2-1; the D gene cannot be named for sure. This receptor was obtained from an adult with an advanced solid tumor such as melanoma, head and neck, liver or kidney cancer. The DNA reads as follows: TGTGCCAGCAGCCCTACCACCAGCGTAGATGAGCAGTTCTTC. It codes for CASSPTTSVDEQFF.